These 32 T cell receptor beta chains share one sample of origin, sequenced in a study of beta chain features in type 1 diabetes. Of the isolated RNA, all was reverse transcribed, and so the sequenced material was expressed TCRB transcripts. Profiled with immunoSEQ multiplex PCR; TCRdb holds only in-frame clones, not every one. The table has 970,000 or so clones, around a sixth seen once. Sequencing used naive CD4+ T cells from blood. The receptors originated from a woman younger than 30 in good health.

This clone was seen a few times. J is TRBJ2-1 and V is TRBV29-1, with 12 bases that match TRBD2. V lost 4 bases and J lost 8; bases outside the gene matches: 12. Germline CDR1 is SQVTM and CDR2 is ANQGSEA. The CDR3 is 16 amino acids. CDR3 coding DNA: TGCAGCGTTGTCGGTACTAGCGGGAGGCGGTTGCATGAGCAGTTCTTC. Translated: CSVVGTSGRRLHEQFF.

This chain links TRBV11-2 with TRBJ2-7, with D perhaps TRBD1 or TRBD2 (5 bases each). The germline CDR1 and CDR2 sequences are SGHAT and FQNNGV. This CDR3 comprises 15 residues. Trimming left V 5 bases short and J 0 bases short, with 14 bases between. The CDR3 region is CASSLAGTASYEQYF. The CDR3 region has the DNA TGTGCCAGCAGCCTAGCCGGGACGGCCTCCTACGAGCAGTACTTC. Complete variable domain (other parts from reference TRBV11-2 and TRBJ2-7): EAGVAQSPRYKIIEKRQSVAFWCNPISGHATLYWYQQILGQGPKLLIQFQNNGVVDDSQLPKDRFSAERLKGVDSTLKIQPAKLEDSAVYLCASSLAGTASYEQYFGPGTRLTVT.

This clone has only a few counts. The rearrangement links TRBV7-3 to TRBJ1-2; D perhaps matches TRBD1 (6 bases). The CDR3 extends over 15 amino acids. Germline loops: CDR1 SGHTA, CDR2 FQGTGA. V dropped 1 base and J dropped 4 bases, with 13 bases sitting between them. The CDR3 nucleotides are TGTGCCAGCAGCTTAAACGGGGGCGCGACCTATGGCTACACCTTC. This codes for CASSLNGGATYGYTF.

This sequence joins TRBV28 and TRBJ2-7; 10 bases match TRBD1. Unmatched junction bases numbered 7, after V lost 2 bases and J lost 3 bases. CDR1 MDHEN and CDR2 SYDVKM come from the germline V gene. The length of the CDR3 is 16 residues. The CDR3 DNA reads as TGTGCCAGCAGTTTAGACCCGGGACAGGGGATCTACGAGCAGTACTTC. Its protein product is CASSLDPGQGIYEQYF.

This clone was seen ten or more times. The chain has TRBV23-1 and TRBJ1-5, with 9 bases matching TRBD1. TRBV23-1 is placed among ORFs of uncertain function. V trimming: 8 bases; J trimming: 2 bases; junction bases outside the gene matches: 10. The CDR3 runs 16 residues. DNA for the CDR3: TGCGCCAGCCGATCAGGGACAGGGCGGCGCAATCAGCCCCAGCATTTT. It codes for CASRSGTGRRNQPQHF.

This chain connects TRBV29-1 to TRBJ2-7; D call uncertain. Trimming stripped 6 bases from V and 7 bases from J, with 16 bases between. From germline, CDR1 is SQVTM and CDR2 ANQGSEA. This CDR3 is 12 amino acids long. DNA of the CDR3: TGCAGCGTCAGGCCGGAGTATGGGGAGCAGTACTTC. Protein product: CSVRPEYGEQYF.

This clone was detected only a few times. This chain links TRBV7-6 with TRBJ1-4, with 8 nucleotides matching TRBD1. CDR1 and CDR2 from the germline V gene are SGHVS and FNYEAQ. V lost 3 bases to trimming and J lost 6 bases; unmatched junction nucleotides: 3. The CDR3 is 14 residues long. CDR3 bases: TGTGCCAGCAGCTTCGGGACAGGCCATGAAAAACTGTTTTTT. Its translation: CASSFGTGHEKLFF.

The V and J genes are TRBV23-1 and TRBJ2-7; D is perhaps TRBD1 (6 bases). TRBV23-1 falls under the ORF class, with uncertain function. The V and J ends lost 8 bases and 1 base respectively, with 9 bases between them. The CDR3 totals 12 residues. CDR3 sequence reads: CASQGFSYEQYF. The CDR3 nucleotides are TGCGCCAGCCAGGGGTTTTCCTACGAGCAGTACTTC.

This clone was seen only a few times. This chain links TRBV6-1 with TRBJ2-1; D gene ambiguous. V dropped 0 bases and J dropped 7 bases, with 28 bases sitting between them. CDR3 length equals 20 residues. The germline V gene has CDR1 MNHNS and CDR2 SASEGT. Written as DNA, the CDR3 is TGTGCCAGCAGTGAAGCGCTTTCTAACTTAGTTGGGCAAGAGAAGAATGAGCAGTTCTTC. Translation gives CASSEALSNLVGQEKNEQFF.

This chain joins TRBV10-1 and TRBJ2-7; 11 positions agree with TRBD1. The V segment lost 6 bases and the J segment 4 bases; nucleotides outside the gene matches: 5. Germline CDR1 and CDR2: WNHNN and SYGVQD (reference sequence). The length of the CDR3 is 14 residues. CDR3 DNA: TGCGCCAGCAGGGCCGGGACAGGGGGTTACGAGCAGTACTTC. Encoded protein: CASRAGTGGYEQYF.

This clone showed up just a few times. The genes are TRBV15 and TRBJ2-6; D unclear. The germline CDR1 and CDR2 sequences are LNHNV and YYDKDF (reference sequence). CDR3 length: 15 amino acids. The V end lost 4 bases, the J end lost 5 bases, and 12 bases lay between the germline ends. CDR3 residues: CATSIGPSRANVLTF. The CDR3 region has the DNA TGTGCCACCAGCATAGGGCCGTCTAGGGCCAACGTCCTGACTTTC.

This chain connects TRBV18 to TRBJ2-5, with 10 bases that match TRBD2. CDR1 is KGHSH, CDR2 LQKENI, per germline. The CDR3 length is 16 residues. The V and J ends lost 2 bases and 1 base, in that order; junction bases with no gene match: 4. CDR3 bases: TGTGCCAGCTCACCAGCGGGACTAGCGATCCAAGAGACCCAGTACTTC. This gives the protein CASSPAGLAIQETQYF.

A few counts support this clone. The V and J genes are TRBV4-3 and TRBJ2-7; no reliable D call. From germline, CDR1 is LGHNA and CDR2 YSLEER. Deletions cut 0 bases from V and 0 bases from J, with 6 bases between. This CDR3 is 14 amino acids long. The CDR3 region is CASSQDSLSYEQYF. The CDR3 coding sequence is TGCGCCAGCAGCCAAGACAGCCTCTCCTACGAGCAGTACTTC.

This sequence joins TRBV5-1 and TRBJ2-2; no reliable D call. Germline CDR1 and CDR2: SGHRS and YFSETQ. V lost 5 bases, J lost 0 bases, and 11 bases lay in between. This CDR3 spans 15 amino acids. The CDR3: CASRATQTNTGELFF. The CDR3 region has the DNA TGCGCCAGCAGGGCGACACAGACGAACACCGGGGAGCTGTTTTTT. The whole variable domain, remainder taken from reference TRBV5-1 and TRBJ2-2, is KAGVTQTPRYLIKTRGQQVTLSCSPISGHRSVSWYQQTPGQGLQFLFEYFSETQRNKGNFPGRFSGRQFSNSRSEMNVSTLELGDSALYLCASRATQTNTGELFFGEGSRLTVL.

This chain links TRBV7-9 with TRBJ2-1; 9 nucleotides match TRBD2. Trimming cost V 2 bases and J 9 bases; bases outside gene matches: 2. The CDR3 sequence is 13 residues long. Germline assignment: CDR1 SEHNR and CDR2 FQNEAQ (reference sequence). The CDR3 DNA sequence: TGTGCCAGCAGCTTACTAGCGGGAACTGAGCAGTTCTTC. Translated: CASSLLAGTEQFF.

The sample holds a few counts of this clone. The V and J genes are TRBV7-2 and TRBJ2-7, with D unresolved. V was trimmed by 1 base and J by 4 bases, leaving 14 bases between them. CDR1 and CDR2 (germline): SGHTA, FQGNSA. The CDR3 is made up of 15 amino acids. The CDR3 DNA sequence: TGTGCCAGCAGCTTAGGTGAGACTCCGATTTACGAGCAGTACTTC. Translating gives CASSLGETPIYEQYF.

This rearrangement joins TRBV7-2 to TRBJ2-2; TRBD2 matches 8 bases. The ends lost 0 bases at V and 7 bases at J; junction bases unmatched: 4. The CDR3 is 15 amino acids. The germline V gene encodes CDR1 SGHTA and CDR2 FQGNSA. The CDR3 reads CASSLASGSFGELFF. As DNA, the CDR3 is TGTGCCAGCAGCTTAGCGAGCGGGAGTTTCGGGGAGCTGTTTTTT.

CDR3 in DNA: TGCAGTGCCCCCGTCTGGGAAAAACTGTTTTTT. Translation gives CSAPVWEKLFF. The chain carries TRBV20-1 and TRBJ1-4; D is unclear. Trimming stripped 6 bases from V and 8 bases from J, with 10 bases between. The germline V gene has CDR1 DFQATT and CDR2 SNEGSKA (reference sequence). CDR3 length: 11 amino acids.

The genes are TRBV10-3 and TRBJ1-5; TRBD1 agrees at 7 bases. Unmatched junction bases numbered 11, after V lost 10 bases and J lost 5 bases. Germline V lookup: CDR1 ENHRY, CDR2 SYGVKD. The CDR3 runs to 14 residues. For the CDR3, the DNA is TGTGCCACAGGGGGGGAACCGGAATATCAGCCCCAGCATTTT. This codes for CATGGEPEYQPQHF.

This clone was counted between two and nine times. The V call is TRBV11-2, the J call TRBJ2-1; 14 bases fit TRBD2. The ends lost 2 bases at V and 7 bases at J; junction bases unmatched: 7. This CDR3 spans 17 amino acids. Germline lookup yields CDR1 SGHAT and CDR2 FQNNGV. In DNA form, the CDR3 reads TGTGCCAGCAGCTTATGGGTGGGGACTAGCGGGGGAAATGAGCAGTTCTTC. Protein product: CASSLWVGTSGGNEQFF.

This clone occurred a few times. V and J are TRBV29-1 and TRBJ1-2, with TRBD1 matching over 9 bases. CDR3 size: 15 residues. Trimming removed 4 bases from V and 6 bases from J; junction bases left unmatched: 12. CDR1 and CDR2 from the germline V gene are SQVTM and ANQGSEA. The chain's CDR3 is CSVGTGTGMGDGYTF. Here the CDR3 DNA reads TGCAGCGTTGGAACCGGGACAGGGATGGGAGATGGCTACACCTTC.

The chain carries TRBV2 and TRBJ1-2, with no clear D. The V end was cut by 2 bases, the J end by 8 bases, with 12 bases between. Germline values: CDR1 SNHLY, CDR2 FYNNEI. This CDR3 spans 13 amino acids. This CDR3 reads CASSELWGGGYTF. The CDR3 nucleotides read TGTGCCAGCAGTGAACTCTGGGGAGGCGGCTACACCTTC. Full variable domain (rest looked up from reference TRBV2 and TRBJ1-2): EPEVTQTPSHQVTQMGQEVILRCVPISNHLYFYWYRQILGQKVEFLVSFYNNEISEKSEIFDDQFSVERPDGSNFTLKIRSTKLEDSAMYFCASSELWGGGYTFGSGTRLTVV.

The genes are TRBV27 and TRBJ2-1; 13 nucleotides line up with TRBD2. Germline-derived CDR1 and CDR2 are MNHEY and SMNVEV (reference sequence). The CDR3 loop spans 17 amino acids. Germline trimming cut 5 bases from V and 8 bases from J; bases unmatched to any gene: 12. CDR3 residues: CASSRRTSGSQRDEQFF. The CDR3 nucleotides read TGTGCCAGCAGTCGAAGGACTAGCGGGAGTCAGAGGGATGAGCAGTTCTTC.

This clone was found once. The chain is built from TRBV5-1 and TRBJ1-4, with D unresolved. V was clipped by 4 bases and J by 4 bases, with 8 bases between them. The CDR3 runs 13 residues. Germline-derived CDR1 and CDR2 are SGHRS and YFSETQ. Written as DNA, the CDR3 is TGCGCCAGCAGCCCGGGGAGTAATGAAAAACTGTTTTTT. Translated, it gives CASSPGSNEKLFF. Drawing the rest from reference TRBV5-1 and TRBJ1-4, the complete variable domain is KAGVTQTPRYLIKTRGQQVTLSCSPISGHRSVSWYQQTPGQGLQFLFEYFSETQRNKGNFPGRFSGRQFSNSRSEMNVSTLELGDSALYLCASSPGSNEKLFFGSGTQLSVL.

This rearrangement joins TRBV5-6 to TRBJ2-4; D remains unclear. The CDR3 totals 16 residues. Between the trimmed V and J ends, which lost 2 bases and 0 bases, there was a span of 12 bases. Germline assignment: CDR1 SGHDT and CDR2 YYEEEE. CDR3: CASSFSSFLAKNIQYF. For the CDR3, the DNA is TGTGCCAGCAGCTTTTCTTCTTTTCTAGCCAAAAACATTCAGTACTTC.

A remark on this clone: Distinct nucleotide sequences in the sample also encode this CDR3. This chain joins TRBV18 and TRBJ1-1, with a possible D match to TRBD1 (5 bases). In germline, CDR1 is KGHSH, CDR2 LQKENI. V was trimmed by 4 bases and J by 1 base, leaving 7 bases between them. The CDR3 length is 13 residues. In DNA, the CDR3 is TGTGCCAGCTCACAAGGACAGAACACTGAAGCTTTCTTT. It yields the protein CASSQGQNTEAFF.

This clone was observed a few times. DNA of the CDR3: TGCGCCAGCAGCACCTCACTAGGCTACCAAGAGACCCAGTACTTC. It codes for CASSTSLGYQETQYF. This chain connects TRBV5-1 to TRBJ2-5, with D possibly being TRBD2 (5 bases). The CDR3 has 15 amino acids. Germline V gene lookup returns CDR1 SGHRS and CDR2 YFSETQ. V shed 4 bases and J shed 0 bases, with 13 bases lying between them.

The gene calls are TRBV6-5 and TRBJ2-1, with 8 bases that match TRBD1. CDR1 is MNHEY and CDR2 is SVGAGI in the germline V gene. The CDR3 runs 12 residues. The J segment lost 10 bases and the V segment lost 5 bases, leaving 4 bases of the junction unmatched. The CDR3 here is CASSRRTGEQFF. CDR3 nucleotide sequence: TGTGCCAGCAGTCGGAGGACAGGGGAGCAGTTCTTC.

The sample holds a few counts of this clone. The J gene is TRBJ2-2, the V gene TRBV11-3; 8 nucleotides line up with TRBD1. V was pared by 5 bases and J by 7 bases, with 12 bases of the junction left unmatched. The CDR3 covers 16 residues. Germline lookup yields CDR1 SGHNT and CDR2 YENEEA. For the CDR3, the DNA is TGTGCCAGCAGCCTTAGCGGACAGGGACGGGGCGGGGAGCTGTTTTTT. Translated, it gives CASSLSGQGRGGELFF.

The chain links TRBV15 to TRBJ2-4, with 13 bases identical to TRBD2. There are 18 residues in the CDR3. Per germline, CDR1 LNHNV and CDR2 YYDKDF (reference sequence). Losses at the gene ends were 4 bases for V and 2 bases for J; bases not matched to a gene: 8. In DNA form, the CDR3 reads TGTGCCACCAGCAAACTAGCGGGAGGGCCCATGACCAAAAACATTCAGTACTTC. Its protein product is CATSKLAGGPMTKNIQYF.

In its sample, this clone was seen a few times. The CDR3 is CASSLNSRGLSEQYF. The CDR3 DNA sequence: TGTGCCAGCAGCTTAAACTCCCGAGGGCTCTCCGAGCAGTACTTC. The gene calls are TRBV7-3 and TRBJ2-7, with D perhaps matching TRBD2 (5 bases). V gave up 1 base and J gave up 6 bases, with 16 bases separating them. In germline, CDR1 is SGHTA, CDR2 FQGTGA. The CDR3 length is 15 residues.

This clone came up a few times. The chain is built from TRBV2 and TRBJ2-3; no clear D. This CDR3 comprises 13 residues. V lost 6 bases and J lost 2, with 9 bases in between. Per the germline V gene, CDR1 is SNHLY and CDR2 is FYNNEI. CDR3 region: CASRVYYTDTQYF. CDR3 nucleotide sequence: TGTGCCAGCAGGGTATACTACACAGATACGCAGTATTTT.